These 26 T cell receptor beta chains came from one sample sequenced in a study of Graves' ophthalmopathy and Graves' hyperthyroidism. RNA transcripts were the source from which TCR beta CDR3 regions were amplified. The library came from an HTBI-primed first-round RT-PCR and a second-round multiplex PCR. One entry per CDR3 protein results from TCRdb running MiXCR on the multiplex PCR reads. Among hundreds of thousands of distinct CDR3 sequences, under 25% were seen once, and the ten largest hold approximately 3%. Sequences were obtained from peripheral blood. Receptor source: a woman aged 18 to 35 with stable Graves' hyperthyroidism.

This clonotype was counted only a few times. This chain joins TRBV29-1 and TRBJ1-5; D is possibly TRBD1 (6 bases). The CDR3 is 13 amino acids. Trimming shortened V by 5 bases and J by 3 bases, and 11 bases separated the two germline ends. The germline CDR1 and CDR2 sequences are SQVTM and ANQGSEA. For the CDR3, the DNA is TGCAGCGTTTTGACAGGAGACAATCAGCCCCAGCATTTT. Amino acids: CSVLTGDNQPQHF.

This clonotype has a count of ten or more. The rearrangement links TRBV12-3 or TRBV12-4 to TRBJ1-1; tentative D call: TRBD1 (5 bases). This CDR3 has 13 amino acids. Trimming pared 4 bases from V and 5 bases from J, leaving 11 bases between. DNA of the CDR3: TGTGCCAGCAGTTCCAAGGGGAGGACTGAAGCTTTCTTT. This translates into CASSSKGRTEAFF.

This clonotype was counted a few times. The CDR3 DNA is TGTGCCAGCAGGTCCCGCGGGACAGGGTTATACGAGCAGTACTTC. Protein: CASRSRGTGLYEQYF. The chain carries TRBV7-3 and TRBJ2-7, with TRBD1 matching 9 bases. V shed 6 bases and J 4 bases; nucleotides not matched to a gene: 10. This CDR3 contains 15 residues. From germline, CDR1 is SGHTA and CDR2 FQGTGA.

The chain recombines TRBV10-3 with TRBJ1-2, with 9 positions matching TRBD1. The CDR3 runs to 15 residues. The germline V gene encodes CDR1 ENHRY and CDR2 SYGVKD. J was trimmed by 7 bases and V by 0 bases; bases with no gene match: 6. This CDR3 is CAISESRDRVLGYTF. The CDR3 DNA sequence: TGTGCCATCAGTGAGTCGAGGGACAGGGTTCTTGGCTACACCTTC.

The V call is TRBV7-2, the J call TRBJ2-7; D is ambiguous. Germline CDR1 is SGHTA and CDR2 is FQGNSA. The CDR3 contains 13 residues. Trimming stripped 3 bases from V and 4 bases from J, with 10 bases between. Here the CDR3 DNA reads TGTGCCAGCAGCTTGCAATCCGGGTACGAGCAGTACTTC. Residues: CASSLQSGYEQYF.

This clonotype appeared many times. V usage is TRBV19 and J usage is TRBJ1-1, with no clear D. Germline values: CDR1 LNHDA, CDR2 SQIVND (reference sequence). V was pared by 6 bases and J by 4 bases, with 12 bases between. This CDR3 is built from 13 residues. The DNA for the CDR3 is TGTGCCAGTAGGACAACGGGAGGCACTGAAGCTTTCTTT. Translated: CASRTTGGTEAFF.

The table lists this clonotype with many counts. The chain joins TRBV18 to TRBJ1-1; no firm D call. The CDR3 totals 14 residues. Germline CDR1 is KGHSH and CDR2 is LQKENI. Trimming took 3 bases from V and 4 from J, leaving 12 bases between them. In DNA form, the CDR3 reads TGTGCCAGCTCACCCCCGGGTTGGGGCACTGAAGCTTTCTTT. Translation gives CASSPPGWGTEAFF.

This chain links TRBV7-2 with TRBJ2-1; D is unclear. Deletions cut 3 bases from V and 10 bases from J, with 10 bases between. CDR1 is SGHTA and CDR2 is FQGNSA in the germline V gene. The CDR3 length is 12 residues. In DNA, the CDR3 is TGTGCCAGCAGCTTCCAAGGATTAGAGCAGTTCTTC. This sequence encodes CASSFQGLEQFF.

This clonotype was found many times. The chain uses TRBV11-2 and TRBJ2-5; 12 nucleotides line up with TRBD2. From germline, CDR1 is SGHAT and CDR2 FQNNGV. This CDR3 has 17 amino acids. Unmatched junction bases numbered 9, after V lost 5 bases and J lost 2 bases. CDR3 DNA sequence: TGTGCCAGCAGCCTTAGGGGACTAGCGGGTAGACAAGAGACCCAGTACTTC. Translated, it gives CASSLRGLAGRQETQYF.

This clonotype has only a few counts. A much larger clone lies one base from this, so it may be a read error. The chain has TRBV20-1 and TRBJ1-6; TRBD1 might be the D (5 bases). CDR1 and CDR2 (germline): DFQATT, SNEGSKA (reference sequence). The CDR3 is 15 residues long. The CDR3 protein is CSARDIGQDNSHLHF. The CDR3 bases are TGCAGTGCTAGAGATATAGGACAAGATAATTCACACCTCCACTTT.

This clonotype has a count of ten or more. The chain combines TRBV7-8 with TRBJ1-1; D not resolved. The CDR3 is made up of 14 amino acids. V lost 0 bases and J lost 5, with 10 bases in between. Germline V gene data show CDR1 as SGHVS and CDR2 as FQNEAQ. The CDR3 DNA is TGTGCCAGCAGCTTAGCGAGACGAAGGACTGAAGCTTTCTTT. Translation gives CASSLARRRTEAFF. Based on the CDR3 plus reference TRBV7-8 and TRBJ1-1, the full variable domain is GAGVSQSPRYKVAKRGQDVALRCDPISGHVSLFWYQQALGQGPEFLTYFQNEAQLDKSGLPSDRFFAERPEGSVSTLKIQRTQQEDSAVYLCASSLARRRTEAFFGQGTRLTVV.

This clonotype was picked up many times. The rearrangement uses TRBV20-1 and TRBJ2-5; TRBD1 is a possible D gene (5 bases). V lost 6 bases to trimming and J lost 4 bases, with 15 bases between them. The germline gives CDR1 DFQATT, CDR2 SNEGSKA (reference sequence). This CDR3 region has 13 residues. The CDR3 here is CSADSRARETQYF. In DNA, the CDR3 is TGCAGTGCGGATTCCAGGGCTCGAGAGACCCAGTACTTC.

CDR3 in DNA: TGTGCCAGCAGCTCCCCCGTCGGGGTACTCGGGGAGCTGTTTTTT. As protein: CASSSPVGVLGELFF. The rearrangement joins TRBV11-3 to TRBJ2-2; tentatively, D is TRBD2 (5 bases). This CDR3 comprises 15 residues. Germline V lookup: CDR1 SGHNT, CDR2 YENEEA. Trimming took off 4 bases at V and 7 bases at J, with 16 bases between the two ends. Based on the CDR3 plus reference TRBV11-3 and TRBJ2-2, the full variable domain is EAGVVQSPRYKIIEKKQPVAFWCNPISGHNTLYWYLQNLGQGPELLIRYENEEAVDDSQLPKDRFSAERLKGVDSTLKIQPAELGDSAVYLCASSSPVGVLGELFFGEGSRLTVL.

This clonotype was found many times. V and J are TRBV24-1 and TRBJ1-2; TRBD1 is a possible D gene (5 bases). The CDR3 consists of 12 residues. V was shortened by 3 bases and J by 5 bases, with 6 bases between the two germline ends. CDR1 KGHDR and CDR2 SFDVKD come from the germline V gene. CDR3 in DNA: TGTGCCACCAGTGATCCAGGGTATGGCTACACCTTC. Its translation: CATSDPGYGYTF.

The chain employs TRBV29-1 and TRBJ2-5; 8 bases agree with TRBD2. From germline, CDR1 is SQVTM and CDR2 ANQGSEA. The V and J ends lost 4 bases and 7 bases, in that order; junction bases with no gene match: 8. This CDR3 comprises 13 residues. The CDR3 nucleotides read TGCAGCGTTGTAGCTCACCGGGGGGGGACCCAGTACTTC. This codes for CSVVAHRGGTQYF.

This sequence joins TRBV30 and TRBJ1-5, with D uncertain. Germline V gives CDR1 GTSNPN, CDR2 SVGIG (reference sequence). The CDR3 loop spans 13 amino acids. V dropped 1 base and J dropped 0 bases, with 4 bases sitting between them. CDR3 loop: CAWSAGSNQPQHF. CDR3 DNA sequence: TGTGCCTGGAGTGCCGGTAGCAATCAGCCCCAGCATTTT.

There are many counts of this clonotype. CDR3 DNA sequence: TGTGCCAGCAGTCCCCGACAGGGATACTACGAGCAGTACTTC. It codes for CASSPRQGYYEQYF. The V gene is TRBV27, the J gene TRBJ2-7; TRBD1 matches 7 bases. In germline, CDR1 is MNHEY, CDR2 SMNVEV (reference sequence). With 5 bases clipped from V and 3 bases from J, the junction kept 7 bases outside the gene matches. CDR3 length equals 14 residues.

The chain links TRBV30 to TRBJ2-2; D remains unclear. Germline CDR1 is GTSNPN and CDR2 is SVGIG (reference sequence). This CDR3 contains 13 residues. Trimming took off 5 bases at V and 3 bases at J, with 10 bases between the two ends. CDR3 sequence: CAWLTEYTGELFF. CDR3 sequence (DNA): TGTGCCTGGTTGACGGAGTACACCGGGGAGCTGTTTTTT.

This clonotype was observed many times. This chain connects TRBV28 to TRBJ2-7; the match to TRBD1 covers 8 bases. The CDR3 is made up of 14 amino acids. V lost 6 bases to trimming and J lost 5 bases; unmatched junction nucleotides: 9. The germline gives CDR1 MDHEN, CDR2 SYDVKM. CDR3 loop: CASSTPDRGHEQYF. The DNA for the CDR3 is TGTGCCAGCAGCACGCCTGACAGGGGCCACGAGCAGTACTTC.

This clonotype was found many times. The CDR3: CASSQDKVRGETQYF. Written as DNA, the CDR3 is TGTGCCAGCAGCCAAGATAAGGTTAGGGGAGAGACCCAGTACTTC. The chain is built from TRBV3-1 and TRBJ2-5, with a possible D match to TRBD1 (5 bases). The CDR3 has 15 residues. CDR1 LGHDT and CDR2 YNNKEL come from the germline V gene (reference sequence). Trimming stripped 0 bases from V and 4 bases from J, with 12 bases between.

The V and J genes are TRBV7-2 and TRBJ2-7; the match to TRBD2 covers 7 bases. The CDR3 has 15 residues. Trimming removed 0 bases from V and 2 bases from J; junction bases left unmatched: 4. CDR1 and CDR2 (germline): SGHTA, FQGNSA. This CDR3 reads CASSLAGRDTYEQYF. The CDR3 bases are TGTGCCAGCAGCTTAGCGGGGAGGGATACCTACGAGCAGTACTTC.

This clonotype was picked up many times. A read error may be the cause here, since a much bigger clone is one base away. The V and J genes are TRBV7-2 and TRBJ1-1; the D gene is possibly TRBD1 (5 bases). Germline V gene lookup returns CDR1 SGHTA and CDR2 FQGNSA. The CDR3 is made up of 13 amino acids. The ends were cut back, 5 bases at V and 1 base at J, with 8 bases in the middle. The CDR3 loop is CASSAQENTEAFF. The CDR3 region has the DNA TGTGCCAGCAGCGCACAGGAGAACACTGAAGCTTTCTTT.

This clonotype was observed a few times. The chain uses TRBV4-3 and TRBJ1-2; D unresolved. CDR1 is LGHNA, CDR2 YSLEER, per germline. The CDR3 is 15 amino acids. V was cut by 3 bases and J by 4 bases, with 15 bases left in between. The CDR3 DNA reads as TGCGCCAGCAGCCAGGACTACAGAACTATCTATGGCTACACCTTC. Amino acids: CASSQDYRTIYGYTF.

This clonotype showed up many times. This sequence joins TRBV29-1 and TRBJ2-2, with a possible D match to TRBD2 (5 bases). Germline V lookup: CDR1 SQVTM, CDR2 ANQGSEA. Between the trimmed V and J ends, which lost 7 bases and 1 base, there was a span of 10 bases. CDR3 length: 13 amino acids. The DNA for the CDR3 is TGCAGCGGGAGGACCGTGAACACCGGGGAGCTGTTTTTT. Translated: CSGRTVNTGELFF.

This clonotype was counted many times. The V gene is TRBV25-1, the J gene TRBJ2-7; D perhaps matches TRBD1 (5 bases). The CDR3 spans 14 residues. Trimming stripped 4 bases from V and 2 bases from J, with 12 bases between. Germline V CDR1 and CDR2: MGHDK, SYGVNS. CDR3: CASSGGRTTYEQYF. The CDR3 coding sequence is TGTGCCAGCAGTGGGGGCAGGACCACCTACGAGCAGTACTTC.

This clonotype was observed many times. J is TRBJ2-5 and V is TRBV12-3 or TRBV12-4; TRBD1 or TRBD2 may be the D gene (5 bases each). CDR3 size: 14 residues. With 4 bases removed from V and 1 base from J, the gap between germline ends came to 10 bases. The CDR3 nucleotides read TGTGCCAGCAGTTCCCGGGACGTCCAAGAGACCCAGTACTTC. Amino acids: CASSSRDVQETQYF.